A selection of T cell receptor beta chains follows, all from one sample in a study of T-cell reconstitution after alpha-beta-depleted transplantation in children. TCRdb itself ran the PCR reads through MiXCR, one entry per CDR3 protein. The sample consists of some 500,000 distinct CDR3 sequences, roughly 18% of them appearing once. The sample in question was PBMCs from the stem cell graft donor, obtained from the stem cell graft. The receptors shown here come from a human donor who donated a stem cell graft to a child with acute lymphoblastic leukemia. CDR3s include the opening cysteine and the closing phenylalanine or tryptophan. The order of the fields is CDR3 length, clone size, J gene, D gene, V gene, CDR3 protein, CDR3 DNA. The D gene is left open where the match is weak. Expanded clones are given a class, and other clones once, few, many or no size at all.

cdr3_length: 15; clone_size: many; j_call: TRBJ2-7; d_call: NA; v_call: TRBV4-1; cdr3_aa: CASSQEATHSYEQYF; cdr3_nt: TGCGCCAGCAGCCAAGAGGCCACCCACTCCTACGAGCAGTACTTC
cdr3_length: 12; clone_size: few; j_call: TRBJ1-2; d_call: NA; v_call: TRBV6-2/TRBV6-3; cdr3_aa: CASSYGAAGYTF; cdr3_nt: TGTGCCAGCAGTTACGGCGCTGCTGGCTACACCTTC
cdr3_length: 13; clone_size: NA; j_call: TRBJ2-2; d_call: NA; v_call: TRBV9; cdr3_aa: CASSVAFTGELFF; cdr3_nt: TGTGCCAGCAGCGTAGCCTTCACCGGGGAGCTGTTTTTT
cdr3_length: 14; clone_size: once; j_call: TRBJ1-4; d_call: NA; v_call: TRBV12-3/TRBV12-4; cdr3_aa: CASPPWGPGEKLFF; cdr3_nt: TGTGCCAGCCCCCCCTGGGGCCCCGGTGAAAAACTGTTTTTT
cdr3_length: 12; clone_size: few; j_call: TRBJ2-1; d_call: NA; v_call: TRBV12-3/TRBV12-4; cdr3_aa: CASSLGVLEAFF; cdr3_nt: TGTGCCAGCAGTTTAGGGGTGCTAGAAGCGTTCTTC
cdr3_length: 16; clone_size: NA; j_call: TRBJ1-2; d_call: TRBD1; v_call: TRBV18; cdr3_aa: CASSPGQAPGGYGYTF; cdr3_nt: TGTGCCAGCTCACCTGGACAGGCCCCCGGGGGCTATGGCTACACCTTC
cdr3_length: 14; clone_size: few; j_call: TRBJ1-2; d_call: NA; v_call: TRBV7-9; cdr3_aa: CASSGQTVSYGYTF; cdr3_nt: TGTGCCAGCAGCGGACAGACAGTATCTTATGGCTACACCTTC
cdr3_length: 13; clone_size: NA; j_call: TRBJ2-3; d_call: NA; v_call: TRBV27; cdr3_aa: CASSLIGLGTQYF; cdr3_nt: TGTGCCAGCAGTTTAATCGGCCTGGGTACGCAGTATTTT
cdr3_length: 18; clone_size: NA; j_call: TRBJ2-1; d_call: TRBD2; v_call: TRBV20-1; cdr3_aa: CSARDKESGRGILDEQFF; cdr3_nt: TGCAGTGCTAGAGATAAAGAGAGCGGGAGAGGTATACTCGATGAGCAGTTCTTC
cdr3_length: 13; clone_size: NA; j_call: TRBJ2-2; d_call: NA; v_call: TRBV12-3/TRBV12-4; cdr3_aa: CASSSFETGELFF; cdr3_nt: TGTGCCAGCAGTTCTTTCGAAACCGGGGAGCTGTTTTTT
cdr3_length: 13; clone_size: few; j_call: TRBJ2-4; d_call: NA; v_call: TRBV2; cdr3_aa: CASKVLSWDIQYF; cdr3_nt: TGTGCCAGCAAGGTCCTCTCTTGGGACATTCAGTACTTC